The text below deals with one T cell receptor (beta chain). Its antigen is undetermined. J gave up 7 bases and V 1 base, and 8 bases lay outside the gene matches. Germline lookup yields CDR1 SGDLS and CDR2 YYNGEE. This CDR3 comprises 15 residues. Some clones are missing from TCRdb's copy, which holds only in-frame ones; the method was immunoSEQ multiplex PCR. The sample lists 70,000 to 80,000 clones, about 90% seen once, with about 1.3% in the top ten. The data were taken from a study of OX40 agonist ivuxolimab in advanced cancers. Study-wide results and caveats: Blood T cells, both CD4+ and CD8+, expanded clonally by week 6 at 0.1 to 3.0 mg/kg. CD8+ T cells averaged more expanded clones than CD4+.

V gene TRBV9 combines with J gene TRBJ2-5; 9 bases are a match to TRBD1. The TCR was taken from an adult with an advanced solid tumor such as melanoma, head and neck, liver or kidney cancer. The sequences come from CD4+ or CD8+ T cells sorted from blood, collected in a trial of the OX40 agonist ivuxolimab. The CDR3 region has the DNA TGTGCCAGCAGCGTACAGGACAGGGGAGCAGGGACCCAGTACTTC. As protein: CASSVQDRGAGTQYF.